Sequencing of this T cell receptor beta chain was carried out in a study of T cell changes during pregnancy in multiple sclerosis. Some clones are missing from TCRdb's copy, which holds only in-frame ones; the method was immunoSEQ multiplex PCR. Seen here are more than 55,000 clones, more than 85% observed once, and the top ten hold around 0.93%. This clone was picked up one time. Sample: peripheral blood, taken in the first trimester of pregnancy. This clonotype was sampled from a female donor with multiple sclerosis, enrolled in a pregnancy study.

The CDR3 DNA sequence: TGTGCCAGCAGTTTAGTGCGGTCCCTTGGCTACACCTTC. Translating gives CASSLVRSLGYTF. The chain employs TRBV28 and TRBJ1-2; D gene uncertain. Per the germline V gene, CDR1 is MDHEN and CDR2 is SYDVKM. V was clipped by 2 bases and J by 7 bases, with 11 bases between them. The CDR3 loop spans 13 amino acids.